The rows below give T cell receptor beta chains drawn from one sample of a study of T-cell memory formation after mild COVID-19. Using its own MiXCR run on the 5' RACE reads, TCRdb lists one record per CDR3 protein. In the table there are about 250,000 distinct CDR3 sequences, 15% of which are singletons. The sequencing input was PBMCs or a T cell subset sorted from them (not recorded which). These receptors came from an adult woman who had mild COVID-19 (a few samples of this study predate the infection). Cell type and time point are not known. The CDR3 runs from the conserved cysteine through the conserved F or W. A D gene is named only where the DNA matches it firmly. A row's size may be missing; if present it is once, few, many or a size class.

d_gene	j_gene	abundance	v_gene	CDR3aa	CDR3nt
.	TRBJ2-5	few	TRBV11-1	CASSLIPEETQYF	TGTGCCAGCAGCTTAATCCCCGAAGAGACCCAGTACTTC
TRBD1	TRBJ1-5	.	TRBV18	CASSPGQGSQPQHF	TGTGCCAGCTCACCGGGACAGGGTTCTCAGCCCCAGCATTTT
.	TRBJ2-1	few	TRBV12-3/TRBV12-4	CASSRDGYNEQFF	TGTGCCAGCAGCCGGGACGGTTACAATGAGCAGTTCTTC
TRBD2	TRBJ2-2	.	TRBV11-2	CASSFSSGRAEWTGELFF	TGTGCCAGCAGCTTCTCTAGCGGGAGGGCCGAATGGACCGGGGAGCTGTTTTTT
.	TRBJ1-1	few	TRBV9	CASSNHNYFRVRTEAFF	TGTGCCAGCAGCAACCACAACTACTTCAGGGTTAGGACTGAAGCTTTCTTT
.	TRBJ1-3	.	TRBV12-3/TRBV12-4	CASSLERATGNTIYF	TGTGCCAGCAGTTTAGAGCGAGCAACTGGAAACACCATATATTTT
TRBD2	TRBJ2-2	.	TRBV5-4	CASSLAGRATGELFF	TGTGCCAGCAGCTTGGCGGGGAGGGCCACCGGGGAGCTGTTTTTT
.	TRBJ1-5	.	TRBV12-3/TRBV12-4	CASRQQGLGNQPQHF	TGTGCCAGCAGACAGCAGGGGTTGGGCAATCAGCCCCAGCATTTT
.	TRBJ1-5	few	TRBV19	CASSMGFGQPQHF	TGTGCCAGTAGTATGGGGTTTGGTCAGCCCCAGCATTTT
.	TRBJ2-2	.	TRBV27	CASRFLDGELFF	TGTGCCAGCCGCTTCCTGGACGGGGAGCTGTTTTTT
.	TRBJ1-3	.	TRBV20-1	CSVYTGSSGNTIYF	TGCAGTGTGTACACGGGGAGCTCTGGAAACACCATATATTTT
.	TRBJ1-1	few	TRBV12-3/TRBV12-4	CASSLALGGISEAFF	TGTGCCAGCAGTTTAGCCCTTGGGGGGATATCTGAAGCTTTCTTT
.	TRBJ1-5	.	TRBV3-1	CASSYSQGNQPQHF	TGTGCCAGCAGCTACTCCCAGGGCAATCAGCCCCAGCATTTT
.	TRBJ2-1	.	TRBV2	CASSVTGLSYNEQFF	TGTGCCAGCAGTGTGACGGGCCTCTCCTACAATGAGCAGTTCTTC
.	TRBJ2-1	.	TRBV3-1	CASSQGREQFF	TGTGCCAGCAGCCAAGGGCGTGAGCAGTTCTTC
.	TRBJ1-1	.	TRBV7-9	CASSPGAFKNTEAFF	TGTGCCAGCAGCCCAGGGGCTTTTAAGAACACTGAAGCTTTCTTT
.	TRBJ2-7	.	TRBV7-2	CASSLTSGQSYEQYF	TGTGCCAGCAGCTTAACGTCGGGACAATCCTACGAGCAGTACTTC
.	TRBJ2-2	.	TRBV5-1	CASSQDSQGWVTGELFF	TGCGCCAGCAGCCAGGATTCCCAGGGATGGGTCACCGGGGAGCTGTTTTTT
TRBD1	TRBJ2-7	few	TRBV29-1	CSVEPAGGYEQYF	TGCAGCGTTGAACCGGCAGGGGGCTACGAGCAGTACTTC
.	TRBJ2-7	.	TRBV10-3	CAIAALTGSPPYEQYF	TGTGCCATCGCCGCCCTTACCGGGAGCCCACCCTACGAGCAGTACTTC
.	TRBJ1-2	.	TRBV25-1	CASEGKEGYTF	TGTGCCAGTGAGGGTAAAGAGGGCTACACCTTC
.	TRBJ2-3	few	TRBV20-1	CSARRGRNTDTQYF	TGCAGTGCTAGGAGAGGCAGAAACACAGATACGCAGTATTTT
.	TRBJ2-3	.	TRBV7-3	CASSLFSGQGTQYF	TGTGCCAGCAGCTTATTTAGCGGCCAAGGAACGCAGTATTTT
.	TRBJ1-5	few	TRBV12-3/TRBV12-4	CASSLGRNSNQPQHF	TGTGCCAGCAGTCTTGGCAGGAATAGCAATCAGCCCCAGCATTTT
.	TRBJ1-3	.	TRBV12-3/TRBV12-4	CASIPQGKSGNTIYF	TGTGCCAGTATCCCCCAGGGGAAGTCTGGAAACACCATATATTTT
TRBD1	TRBJ1-1	.	TRBV30	CAATGTGGSYSAEAFF	TGTGCCGCAACGGGGACAGGGGGCTCTTATTCCGCTGAAGCTTTCTTT
TRBD1	TRBJ2-1	few	TRBV7-6	CASSLEVTGGYNEQFF	TGTGCCAGCAGCTTAGAGGTGACAGGGGGATACAATGAGCAGTTCTTC
TRBD2	TRBJ2-3	many	TRBV7-9	CASSYPDWLAGSTDTQYF	TGTGCCAGCAGCTACCCGGACTGGCTAGCGGGCAGCACAGATACGCAGTATTTT
TRBD1	TRBJ2-1	many	TRBV12-3/TRBV12-4	CASRSSDRHASYNEQFF	TGTGCCAGCAGAAGTTCGGACAGGCACGCCTCCTACAATGAGCAGTTCTTC
TRBD2	TRBJ2-1	.	TRBV5-1	CASGSYSTSGKYNEQFF	TGCGCCAGCGGATCCTATTCGACTAGCGGAAAGTACAATGAGCAGTTCTTC
.	TRBJ1-2	.	TRBV12-3/TRBV12-4	CASSLGQRGYGYTF	TGTGCCAGCAGTTTAGGACAGAGGGGCTATGGCTACACCTTC
.	TRBJ2-1	few	TRBV2	CASREGVSSYNEQFF	TGTGCCAGCAGGGAGGGTGTCAGCTCCTACAATGAGCAGTTCTTC
.	TRBJ1-2	many	TRBV12-3/TRBV12-4	CASSLSSGFYTF	TGTGCCAGCAGTTTAAGTTCTGGGTTCTACACCTTC
TRBD1	TRBJ2-5	few	TRBV12-3/TRBV12-4	CASSETGVETQYF	TGTGCCAGCAGCGAAACAGGGGTCGAGACCCAGTACTTC
.	TRBJ2-1	.	TRBV5-6	CASSQSDEQFF	TGTGCCAGCAGCCAAAGTGATGAGCAGTTCTTC
.	TRBJ1-6	.	TRBV20-1	CSARLDNIDNSPLHF	TGCAGTGCTAGACTCGACAATATCGATAATTCACCCCTCCACTTT
.	TRBJ2-7	few	TRBV10-3	CATLTGLPPYEQYF	TGTGCCACCCTGACAGGCCTCCCACCCTACGAGCAGTACTTC
.	TRBJ2-2	few	TRBV5-6	CASSFPDRNTGELFF	TGTGCCAGCAGCTTCCCGGACAGGAACACCGGGGAGCTGTTTTTT
.	TRBJ1-2	.	TRBV7-9	CASQKEGYGYTF	TGTGCCAGCCAAAAGGAAGGGTATGGCTACACCTTC
.	TRBJ2-7	.	TRBV25-1	CASSPAMGDTYEQYF	TGTGCCAGCAGCCCAGCCATGGGGGACACCTACGAGCAGTACTTC
.	TRBJ2-5	.	TRBV12-3/TRBV12-4	CASSDQGSQETQYF	TGTGCCAGCAGTGATCAGGGGTCTCAAGAGACCCAGTACTTC
.	TRBJ2-3	few	TRBV25-1	CASSELLGSTDTQYF	TGTGCCAGCAGTGAATTACTAGGTTCCACAGATACGCAGTATTTT
TRBD1	TRBJ1-1	.	TRBV11-3	CASSSPWGQGTEAFF	TGTGCCAGCAGCTCTCCTTGGGGACAGGGGACAGAGGCTTTCTTT
.	TRBJ2-1	few	TRBV20-1	CSAQGDEQFF	TGCAGTGCTCAGGGTGATGAGCAGTTCTTC
.	TRBJ2-1	many	TRBV24-1	CATSDWFLDEQFF	TGTGCCACCAGTGATTGGTTTTTGGATGAGCAGTTCTTC
TRBD1	TRBJ2-4	once	TRBV12-3/TRBV12-4	CASSPDRGKVGENIQYF	TGTGCCAGCAGTCCGGACAGGGGGAAAGTAGGGGAAAACATTCAGTACTTC
.	TRBJ2-1	few	TRBV6-1	CASSGLRNEQFF	TGTGCCAGCAGTGGACTGCGTAATGAGCAGTTCTTC
.	TRBJ2-1	many	TRBV6-4	CASSDSNPPLGGEQFF	TGTGCCAGCAGTGACTCGAATCCGCCCCTCGGGGGTGAGCAGTTCTTC
.	TRBJ2-1	.	TRBV5-1	CASSLGSSSYNEQFF	TGCGCCAGCAGCTTAGGCTCTAGCTCCTACAATGAGCAGTTCTTC
TRBD1	TRBJ2-7	many	TRBV5-1	CASSLGGQGGSNEQYF	TGCGCCAGCAGCTTGGGCGGACAGGGAGGTTCTAACGAGCAGTACTTC
.	TRBJ1-4	.	TRBV6-5	CASRRVPNEKLFF	TGTGCCAGCAGGAGGGTGCCCAATGAAAAACTGTTTTTT
.	TRBJ1-1	many	TRBV7-2	CASSYRGGSPEAFF	TGTGCCAGCAGCTATAGGGGGGGGTCCCCTGAAGCTTTCTTT
.	TRBJ1-4	.	TRBV20-1	CSARDPGRAKEKLFF	TGCAGTGCTAGAGATCCGGGGAGGGCTAAGGAAAAACTGTTTTTT